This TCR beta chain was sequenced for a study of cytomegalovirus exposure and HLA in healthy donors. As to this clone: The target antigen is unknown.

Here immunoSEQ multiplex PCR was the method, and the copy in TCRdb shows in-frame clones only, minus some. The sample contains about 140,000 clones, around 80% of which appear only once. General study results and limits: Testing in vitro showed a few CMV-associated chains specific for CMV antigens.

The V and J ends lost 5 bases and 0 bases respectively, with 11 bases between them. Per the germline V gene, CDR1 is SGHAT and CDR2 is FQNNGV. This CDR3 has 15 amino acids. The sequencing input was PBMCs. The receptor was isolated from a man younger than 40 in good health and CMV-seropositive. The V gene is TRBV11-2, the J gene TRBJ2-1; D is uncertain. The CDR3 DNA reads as TGTGCCAGCAGCACGACTTTTAGCTCCTACAATGAGCAGTTCTTC. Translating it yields CASSTTFSSYNEQFF.